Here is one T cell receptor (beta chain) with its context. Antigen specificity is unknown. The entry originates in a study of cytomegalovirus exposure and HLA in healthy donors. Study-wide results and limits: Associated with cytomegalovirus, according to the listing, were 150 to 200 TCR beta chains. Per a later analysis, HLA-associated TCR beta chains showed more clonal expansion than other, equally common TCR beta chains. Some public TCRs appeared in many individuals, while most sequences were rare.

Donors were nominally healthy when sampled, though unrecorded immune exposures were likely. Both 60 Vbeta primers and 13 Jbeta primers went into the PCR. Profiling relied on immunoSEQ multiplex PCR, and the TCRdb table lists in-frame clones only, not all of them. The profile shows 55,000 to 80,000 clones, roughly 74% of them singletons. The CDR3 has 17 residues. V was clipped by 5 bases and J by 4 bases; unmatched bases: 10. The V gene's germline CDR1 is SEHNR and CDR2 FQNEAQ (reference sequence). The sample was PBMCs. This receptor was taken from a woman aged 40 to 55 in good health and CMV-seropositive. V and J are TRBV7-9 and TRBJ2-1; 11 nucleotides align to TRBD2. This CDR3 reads CASSPRGLAGGYNEQFF. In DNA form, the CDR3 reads TGTGCCAGCAGCCCGCGAGGTCTAGCGGGGGGATACAATGAGCAGTTCTTC.